Below are 13 T cell receptor beta chains sequenced from a single sample in a study of shared clonotypes between healthy human individuals. TCRdb's table, derived via immunoSEQ multiplex PCR, lists solely in-frame clones and lacks some. Of about 1.1 million clones in the sample, around 78% are singletons; the top ten hold roughly 0.65%. The sequencing input was memory CD4+ T cells from PBMCs. The subset denotes: CD45RA-negative fraction. These receptor sequences come from a man between 18 and 35 years old in good health. Some clones in this sample may be carry-over from other donors' samples.

The table lists this clone with many counts. The V call is TRBV29-1, the J call TRBJ2-1; TRBD1 matches at 10 bases. Germline-derived CDR1 and CDR2 are SQVTM and ANQGSEA. V dropped 1 base and J dropped 8; count of bases not matched to a gene: 11. The length of the CDR3 is 16 residues. The CDR3 region has the DNA TGCAGCGTTGAAGTCCAAGGACAGGGGGGCTTCGATGAGCAGTTCTTC. The encoded protein is CSVEVQGQGGFDEQFF.

This chain connects TRBV5-6 to TRBJ2-7; no firm D call. Germline V gene data show CDR1 as SGHDT and CDR2 as YYEEEE. This CDR3 contains 12 residues. Trimming removed 4 bases at V and 5 bases at J, with 10 bases between. The CDR3 reads CASSVGTNEQYF. The CDR3 DNA reads TGTGCCAGCAGCGTGGGTACAAACGAGCAGTACTTC.

Note on this clone: The same CDR3 is also encoded by other DNA sequences in this sample. The rearrangement uses TRBV18 and TRBJ2-7, with 11 bases lining up with TRBD1. The germline CDR1 and CDR2 sequences are KGHSH and LQKENI. The CDR3 length is 15 residues. J was trimmed by 5 bases and V by 2 bases; bases with no gene match: 5. The CDR3 bases are TGTGCCAGCTCACCAGGGACAGGGGGTAGGGACGAGCAGTACTTC. This translates into CASSPGTGGRDEQYF.

The chain links TRBV5-1 to TRBJ1-4, with D possibly being TRBD1 (6 bases). The CDR3 is 15 residues long. V was cut by 0 bases and J by 12 bases, with 18 bases left in between. Per the germline V gene, CDR1 is SGHRS and CDR2 is YFSETQ. The CDR3 sequence: CASSLGAGGGEELFF. The CDR3, as DNA: TGCGCCAGCAGCTTGGGGGCTGGAGGGGGAGAGGAACTGTTTTTT.

The V gene is TRBV28, the J gene TRBJ1-1; perhaps TRBD1 as D (5 bases). Trimming took 5 bases from V and 0 from J, leaving 7 bases between them. Germline CDR1 reads MDHEN; CDR2 reads SYDVKM. The CDR3 loop spans 13 amino acids. The CDR3, as DNA: TGTGCCAGCAGTGCCAGGGTGAACACTGAAGCTTTCTTT. This translates into CASSARVNTEAFF. The whole variable domain, remainder taken from reference TRBV28 and TRBJ1-1, is DVKVTQSSRYLVKRTGEKVFLECVQDMDHENMFWYRQDPGLGLRLIYFSYDVKMKEKGDIPEGYSVSREKKERFSLILESASTNQTSMYLCASSARVNTEAFFGQGTRLTVV.

The chain carries TRBV5-1 and TRBJ2-3; 14 nucleotides line up with TRBD2. Germline-derived CDR1 and CDR2 are SGHRS and YFSETQ. This CDR3 region has 17 residues. V dropped 4 bases and J dropped 3; count of bases not matched to a gene: 7. The CDR3 reads CASSLGTSGSLTDTQYF. DNA for the CDR3: TGCGCCAGCAGCCTAGGGACTAGCGGGAGTTTGACAGATACGCAGTATTTT. The full variable domain, rest sourced from reference TRBV5-1 and TRBJ2-3, is KAGVTQTPRYLIKTRGQQVTLSCSPISGHRSVSWYQQTPGQGLQFLFEYFSETQRNKGNFPGRFSGRQFSNSRSEMNVSTLELGDSALYLCASSLGTSGSLTDTQYFGPGTRLTVL.

The chain employs TRBV11-3 and TRBJ2-1; D call uncertain. Germline lookup yields CDR1 SGHNT and CDR2 YENEEA. The CDR3 runs 13 residues. V lost 3 bases, J lost 3 bases, and 6 bases lay in between. CDR3 loop: CASSFRDYNEQFF. CDR3 DNA: TGTGCCAGCAGCTTTAGGGACTACAATGAGCAGTTCTTC.

The chain is built from TRBV30 and TRBJ2-3; 7 bases fit TRBD2. V lost 8 bases and J lost 3; bases outside the gene matches: 20. The CDR3 is made up of 17 amino acids. Germline values: CDR1 GTSNPN, CDR2 SVGIG (reference sequence). CDR3: CAGMRSGAGRNTDTQYF. Written as DNA, the CDR3 is TGTGCCGGGATGCGGAGCGGGGCCGGAAGAAATACAGATACGCAGTATTTT.

This chain uses TRBV7-2 with TRBJ2-5, with 7 bases identical to TRBD1. V lost 3 bases, J lost 3 bases, and 1 base stayed unmatched. The CDR3 runs 13 residues. In germline, CDR1 is SGHTA, CDR2 FQGNSA. The CDR3 loop reads CASSFDREETQYF. In DNA form, the CDR3 reads TGTGCCAGCAGCTTCGACAGGGAAGAGACCCAGTACTTC.

This chain joins TRBV5-1 and TRBJ1-1; weak D call: TRBD1 (5 bases). The germline gives CDR1 SGHRS, CDR2 YFSETQ. Trimming took 0 bases from V and 3 from J, leaving 12 bases between them. The CDR3 contains 15 residues. CDR3 loop: CASSLDRGGYTEAFF. The CDR3 DNA follows: TGCGCCAGCAGCTTGGATAGGGGAGGGTACACTGAAGCTTTCTTT.

This sequence joins TRBV21-1 and TRBJ2-7. TRBV21-1 is a pseudogene locus. The CDR3 spans 15 residues. The CDR3, as DNA: TGTGCCAGCAGCAAAGTGTCCGGATTTTCCTACGAGCAGTACTTC. It codes for CASSKVSGFSYEQYF.

This chain links TRBV27 with TRBJ2-1; maybe TRBD2 (5 bases). Looked up from germline, CDR1 is MNHEY and CDR2 is SMNVEV (reference sequence). The V and J ends lost 2 bases and 0 bases respectively, with 14 bases between them. This CDR3 region has 17 residues. In DNA, the CDR3 is TGTGCCAGCAGTTTAGACCGGGCGGGTAGCTCCTACAATGAGCAGTTCTTC. Translating gives CASSLDRAGSSYNEQFF.

As for this clone: The same CDR3 is also encoded by other DNA sequences in this sample. The rearrangement links TRBV7-2 to TRBJ2-2; 15 positions agree with TRBD2. The V and J ends lost 4 bases and 4 bases, in that order; junction bases with no gene match: 1. CDR1 and CDR2 from the germline V gene are SGHTA and FQGNSA. The CDR3 runs 16 residues. CDR3 sequence: CASSWTSGRGTGELFF. CDR3 DNA: TGTGCCAGCAGCTGGACTAGCGGGAGGGGCACCGGGGAGCTGTTTTTT.